Detailed here is one TCR beta chain. What antigen it recognizes has not been identified. Base qualities are not recorded, but no much larger clone differs from it by a single base. Another Seattle source contributed samples from volunteer blood donors who had recovered from COVID-19. Collaborating institutions collected whole blood in K2EDTA tubes following their own protocols. For TCRbeta analysis, collaborators shipped samples in one of three forms: frozen whole blood, isolated PBMCs, or DNA extracted from either of those sample types. The entry originates in a study of blood T cell repertoires in COVID-19 (dated by TCRdb to about 2020). For the wider study: Samples covering the acute and convalescent phases of COVID-19 were provided by collaborators in the United States, Italy and Spain. Sample metadata almost always included a de-identified subject ID, COVID-19 status, age in years and sex. The prospective study material was composed of cDNA or gDNA derived from T cells, B-cell-depleted T cells, or PBMCs. A freely available public database, intended as a resource for researchers studying the immune response to SARS-CoV-2, is where the repertoires were released. The samples were drawn from the first 160 participants of the ongoing ImmuneRACE study and from 950 to 1,500 subjects provided by 6 global collaborators. The dataset comprised deeply sampled blood TCRbeta repertoires from subjects exposed to, actively infected with, or recovered from COVID-19. Where HLA class I and class II types were available, the types were taken from metadata supplied by the sample provider, not from assay-based typing.

Overall study results and their limits: Clinical and demographic metadata were provided uncurated, with the amount varying by source and participant.

The CDR3 spans 16 residues, from the cysteine through the phenylalanine. Only the CDR3 DNA is retained, 48 bases long and in frame from the first base. Sequences LNHDA (CDR1) and SQIVND (CDR2) are obtained from the germline V gene (reference sequence). V is trimmed back by 3 bases and J by 7 bases, and the junction contains 13 bases that no gene match accounts for. The immunoSEQ Assay, a bias-controlled multiplex PCR, was used to amplify TCRbeta CDR3 regions from genomic DNA. For the original study's pipeline: The number of nucleated cells in each sample was estimated by amplification of reference gene primers within the assay. Sequence reads were collapsed and filtered to measure the absolute abundance of every unique TCRbeta CDR3 rearrangement. For each sample, productive Simpson clonality was calculated by taking the square root of Simpson's diversity index across productive rearrangements. TCRdb stores this immuneACCESS table with in-frame sequences only. Part of the clones is absent; in the studies checked, under half of the shortfall reflects unresolved V genes, and no reason is known for the rest. V and J calls and clone size come straight from that table; D and trimming were deduced from the DNA. The sample data list around 260,000 clones, and around 78% of these were observed just once. Under 5.5% of the sample is held by the ten biggest clonotypes.

In this chain, TRBV19 is recombined with TRBJ1-2; a stretch of 8 junction bases matches TRBD1. This sequence originates from a man between 60 and 75 years old who had recovered from COVID-19. Sequencing was carried out using peripheral blood. The DNA reads TGTGCCAGTAGTATCCTCGGGGCCAGGGGGCGCGGTGGCTACACCTTC. The encoded protein is CASSILGARGRGGYTF. Joined to the reference TRBV19 and TRBJ1-2 proteins, this CDR3 gives the full variable domain: DGGITQSPKYLFRKEGQNVTLSCEQNLNHDAMYWYRQDPGQGLRLIYYSQIVNDFQKGDIAEGYSVSREKKESFPLTVTSAQKNPTAFYLCASSILGARGRGGYTFGSGTRLTVV.